Below, 12 T cell receptor beta chains from the same sample are listed, as sequenced in a study of technical replicates of blood from a handful of donors. Clones were read by immunoSEQ multiplex PCR, and TCRdb kept only the in-frame ones, dropping some. The sample lists approximately 50,000 clones; 85% to 95% were seen once. Source material: T cells isolated from PBMCs. The source of these receptors is a human donor in good health.

The chain has TRBV5-1 and TRBJ2-1; tentatively, D is TRBD1 (6 bases). Trimming took 0 bases from V and 0 from J, leaving 25 bases between them. The CDR3 totals 21 residues. CDR1 is SGHRS, CDR2 YFSETQ, per germline. The CDR3 DNA reads as TGCGCCAGCAGCTTGGAAATACAGGGATTGGGATTAAGGAGCTCCTACAATGAGCAGTTCTTC. Its translation is CASSLEIQGLGLRSSYNEQFF.

V is TRBV29-1 and J is TRBJ1-2; D is possibly TRBD1 (5 bases). CDR1 is SQVTM, CDR2 ANQGSEA, per germline. This CDR3 has 13 amino acids. V was trimmed by 0 bases and J by 6 bases, leaving 11 bases between them. CDR3: CSVEDQGRNGYTF. The CDR3, as DNA: TGCAGCGTTGAAGACCAGGGTCGGAATGGCTACACCTTC. The entire variable domain, with the rest obtained from reference TRBV29-1 and TRBJ1-2, is as follows: SAVISQKPSRDICQRGTSLTIQCQVDSQVTMMFWYRQQPGQSLTLIATANQGSEATYESGFVIDKFPISRPNLTFSTLTVSNMSPEDSSIYLCSVEDQGRNGYTFGSGTRLTVV.

The rearrangement links TRBV28 to TRBJ2-2; perhaps TRBD2 as D (5 bases). V lost 8 bases, J lost 0 bases, and 13 bases lay in between. CDR3 size: 15 residues. Germline CDR1 and CDR2: MDHEN and SYDVKM. CDR3 amino acids: CASGHEGANTGELFF. In nucleotides, the CDR3 is TGTGCCAGCGGGCATGAGGGAGCGAACACCGGGGAGCTGTTTTTT.

V is TRBV13 and J is TRBJ2-3; 9 bases align to TRBD2. The V gene end was trimmed by 4 bases and the J gene end by 4 bases; junction bases not matched to a gene: 9. The V gene's germline CDR1 is PRHDT and CDR2 FYEKMQ (reference sequence). This CDR3 is built from 16 residues. CDR3 sequence reads: CASSSIAGAGADTQYF. The CDR3 DNA follows: TGTGCCAGCAGCTCCATAGCGGGAGCGGGGGCAGATACGCAGTATTTT.

This chain connects TRBV7-9 to TRBJ1-1, with no clear D. Trimming cost V 2 bases and J 3 bases, with 10 bases left between them. This CDR3 is 14 amino acids long. The germline gives CDR1 SEHNR, CDR2 FQNEAQ (reference sequence). The CDR3 nucleotides are TGTGCCAGCAGCTTAAAAGGCGGGGACACTGAAGCTTTCTTT. Its translation is CASSLKGGDTEAFF.

V gene TRBV28 combines with J gene TRBJ2-3; 10 nucleotides line up with TRBD2. This CDR3 is built from 14 residues. From germline, CDR1 is MDHEN and CDR2 SYDVKM. Trimming at V came to 6 bases and at J to 7 bases, leaving 7 bases not matched to a gene. CDR3 region: CASRPLAGVYTQYF. The CDR3 DNA reads as TGTGCCAGCAGGCCGCTAGCGGGAGTATATACGCAGTATTTT.

CDR3 nucleotide sequence: TGCGCCAGCAGCTTTGAAGCGGGTCTCACAGATACGCAGTATTTT. Protein: CASSFEAGLTDTQYF. J is TRBJ2-3 and V is TRBV5-1; tentatively, D is TRBD2 (6 bases). Germline V gene data show CDR1 as SGHRS and CDR2 as YFSETQ. The CDR3 covers 15 residues. Trimming removed 2 bases from V and 2 bases from J, with 12 bases in between.

This chain connects TRBV11-1 to TRBJ1-1; D is unresolved. The CDR3 totals 14 residues. Germline CDR1 is SGHAT and CDR2 is FQDESV (reference sequence). V was trimmed by 0 bases and J by 0 bases, leaving 5 bases between them. The CDR3 sequence is CASSLAGVNTEAFF. The CDR3, as DNA: TGTGCCAGCAGCTTAGCTGGAGTGAACACTGAAGCTTTCTTT.

The V and J genes are TRBV11-2 and TRBJ2-3; 10 nucleotides align to TRBD2. The CDR3 length is 17 residues. Germline values: CDR1 SGHAT, CDR2 FQNNGV. The trim removed 0 bases at V and 3 bases at J, leaving 6 bases unmatched. CDR3 sequence: CASSLDYPSGSTDTQYF. The CDR3 DNA reads TGTGCCAGCAGCTTAGATTACCCTAGCGGGAGTACAGATACGCAGTATTTT.

The V call is TRBV15, the J call TRBJ2-2; 8 bases match TRBD1. This CDR3 contains 17 residues. The ends lost 0 bases at V and 6 bases at J; junction bases unmatched: 9. CDR1 is LNHNV and CDR2 is YYDKDF in the germline V gene (reference sequence). The CDR3: CATSRDLGAGGSGELFF. CDR3 in DNA: TGTGCCACCAGCAGAGATCTAGGGGCAGGGGGCTCCGGGGAGCTGTTTTTT.

V usage is TRBV6-6 and J usage is TRBJ1-2; D is unresolved. The V gene's germline CDR1 is MNHNY and CDR2 SVGAGI (reference sequence). CDR3 length: 14 residues. With 6 bases removed from V and 8 bases from J, the gap between germline ends came to 19 bases. For the CDR3, the DNA is TGTGCCAGCAGCCAACTAGGAGAAGGCTCCGGCTACACCTTC. It yields the protein CASSQLGEGSGYTF.

The chain joins TRBV18 to TRBJ2-2, with 7 bases matching TRBD2. The V gene end was trimmed by 6 bases and the J gene end by 0 bases; junction bases not matched to a gene: 7. The CDR3 contains 16 residues. The germline V gene encodes CDR1 KGHSH and CDR2 LQKENI. The chain's CDR3 is CASSRPGLSNTGELFF. CDR3 nucleotide sequence: TGTGCCAGCTCCCGTCCGGGACTATCGAACACCGGGGAGCTGTTTTTT.